One sample yielded the 22 T cell receptor beta chains listed below, sequenced in a study of T cells of healthy individuals. TCRdb processed the 5' RACE reads anew with MiXCR; each CDR3 protein has one entry. The repertoire holds around 98,000 distinct CDR3 sequences, with roughly 18% as singletons. The receptors originated from a human donor in good health.

V usage is TRBV20-1 and J usage is TRBJ2-3; TRBD2 aligns across 9 bases. The CDR3 is 16 residues long. CDR1 DFQATT and CDR2 SNEGSKA come from the germline V gene (reference sequence). CDR3 protein: CSGSGGAGGRIDTQYF. DNA of the CDR3: TGCAGCGGGAGCGGAGGGGCGGGGGGGAGGATAGATACGCAGTATTTT.

This clonotype was counted at least ten times. The chain has TRBV7-2 and TRBJ2-7; D could derive from TRBD1 or TRBD2 (7 bases each). CDR1 is SGHTA, CDR2 FQGNSA, per germline. The CDR3 is made up of 14 amino acids. Trimming removed 2 bases at V and 2 bases at J, with 10 bases between. CDR3: CASSLQGGTYEQYF. The CDR3 region has the DNA TGTGCCAGCAGCTTACAGGGGGGGACCTACGAGCAGTACTTC.

The chain combines TRBV5-1 with TRBJ2-7; D remains ambiguous. This CDR3 region has 13 residues. Germline loops: CDR1 SGHRS, CDR2 YFSETQ. V dropped 1 base and J dropped 0 bases, with 5 bases sitting between them. The CDR3: CASSLKASYEQYF. DNA of the CDR3: TGCGCCAGCAGCTTGAAGGCCTCCTACGAGCAGTACTTC. The complete variable domain, with remaining parts taken from reference TRBV5-1 and TRBJ2-7, reads KAGVTQTPRYLIKTRGQQVTLSCSPISGHRSVSWYQQTPGQGLQFLFEYFSETQRNKGNFPGRFSGRQFSNSRSEMNVSTLELGDSALYLCASSLKASYEQYFGPGTRLTVT.

V and J are TRBV28 and TRBJ2-2; 8 nucleotides line up with TRBD1. The germline gives CDR1 MDHEN, CDR2 SYDVKM. Trimming took 5 bases from V and 1 from J; bases not matched to a gene: 6. CDR3 size: 16 residues. CDR3 DNA: TGTGCCAGCAGTCTCGCCGGGACAGGGAACACCGGGGAGCTGTTTTTT. Its translation: CASSLAGTGNTGELFF.

V usage is TRBV20-1 and J usage is TRBJ1-5, with 8 bases matching TRBD1. V lost 6 bases, J lost 4 bases, and 5 bases stayed unmatched. The CDR3 covers 13 residues. Germline-derived CDR1 and CDR2 are DFQATT and SNEGSKA (reference sequence). The CDR3 DNA reads as TGCAGTGCCTACAGGGGGGCGAATCAGCCCCAGCATTTT. Its translation is CSAYRGANQPQHF.

This clonotype showed up many times. The chain recombines TRBV6-2 or TRBV6-3 with TRBJ2-3; D may match TRBD1 or TRBD2 (6 bases each). This CDR3 has 15 residues. The germline V and J ends were trimmed by 6 bases and 2 bases, with 15 bases remaining between them. CDR1 and CDR2 from the germline V gene are MNHEY and SVGEGT. CDR3 DNA: TGTGCCAGCAGGGACGGGGGCCGAACCACAGATACGCAGTATTTT. As protein: CASRDGGRTTDTQYF.

This clonotype was detected a few times. The chain recombines TRBV7-9 with TRBJ2-1, with 8 positions matching TRBD2. V shed 1 base, J shed 11 bases, and the junction held 4 bases outside the gene matches. The CDR3 length is 13 residues. CDR1 is SEHNR, CDR2 FQNEAQ, per germline (reference sequence). This CDR3 is CASSLEAGVQQFF. In DNA, the CDR3 is TGTGCCAGCAGCTTAGAAGCGGGAGTCCAGCAGTTCTTC.

V gene TRBV5-1 combines with J gene TRBJ2-3; D is uncertain. V lost 1 base and J 6 bases, leaving 15 bases between the germline ends. CDR1 and CDR2 (germline): SGHRS, YFSETQ. The CDR3 is 15 amino acids. The CDR3 DNA reads TGCGCCAGCAGCTTGTTTGCCAGCTCTTCGGATACGCAGTATTTT. It yields the protein CASSLFASSSDTQYF.

This chain links TRBV28 with TRBJ2-1; D is unclear. Germline V gene sequence: CDR1 MDHEN, CDR2 SYDVKM. Trimming cost V 5 bases and J 0 bases, with 2 bases left between them. This CDR3 is 12 amino acids long. CDR3: CASSASYNEQFF. The CDR3 DNA follows: TGTGCCAGCAGTGCCTCCTACAATGAGCAGTTCTTC.

Worth noting for this clonotype: It may be a read error: a sequence one base away is much more abundant. The chain links TRBV5-1 to TRBJ2-7, with TRBD2 matching 9 bases. CDR1 is SGHRS and CDR2 is YFSETQ in the germline V gene. The junction had 8 bases not matched to a gene; V was cut back by 4 bases and J by 6 bases. The length of the CDR3 is 14 residues. The CDR3 here is CASSRSGSNCEQYF. The CDR3 DNA sequence: TGCGCCAGCAGCCGTAGCGGGAGTAATTGCGAGCAGTACTTC. Filled out from reference TRBV5-1 and TRBJ2-7, the complete variable domain reads KAGVTQTPRYLIKTRGQQVTLSCSPISGHRSVSWYQQTPGQGLQFLFEYFSETQRNKGNFPGRFSGRQFSNSRSEMNVSTLELGDSALYLCASSRSGSNCEQYFGPGTRLTVT.

V usage is TRBV20-1 and J usage is TRBJ1-2, with 9 positions matching TRBD1. Germline lookup yields CDR1 DFQATT and CDR2 SNEGSKA (reference sequence). Trimming at V came to 0 bases and at J to 3 bases, leaving 5 bases not matched to a gene. The CDR3 covers 15 residues. CDR3 amino acids: CSARDPRTGDYGYTF. The CDR3 DNA reads TGCAGTGCTAGAGATCCCAGGACAGGGGACTATGGCTACACCTTC.

This sequence joins TRBV5-6 and TRBJ2-7, with D hard to call. The germline V and J ends were trimmed by 4 bases and 1 base, with 12 bases remaining between them. CDR3 length equals 14 residues. Germline assignment: CDR1 SGHDT and CDR2 YYEEEE. The DNA for the CDR3 is TGTGCCAGCAGCATACTGTTGGGATCCTACGAGCAGTACTTC. Protein product: CASSILLGSYEQYF.

Written as DNA, the CDR3 is TGTGCCAGCAGTTATCGATATAGCAATCAGCCCCAGCATTTT. It codes for CASSYRYSNQPQHF. The chain joins TRBV27 to TRBJ1-5; unclear D gene. V lost 4 bases, J lost 0 bases, and 7 bases lay in between. Germline-derived CDR1 and CDR2 are MNHEY and SMNVEV (reference sequence). CDR3 length equals 14 residues.

This chain uses TRBV6-6 with TRBJ1-4; 7 bases fit TRBD1. V trimming: 2 bases; J trimming: 7 bases; junction bases outside the gene matches: 4. The CDR3 extends over 14 amino acids. CDR1 and CDR2 from the germline V gene are MNHNY and SVGAGI (reference sequence). The CDR3 here is CASSYRAGGEKLFF. The CDR3 bases are TGTGCCAGCAGTTACAGAGCAGGGGGTGAAAAACTGTTTTTT.

The chain uses TRBV20-1 and TRBJ1-5; D call uncertain. Trimming took off 6 bases at V and 3 bases at J, with 9 bases between the two ends. The germline gives CDR1 DFQATT, CDR2 SNEGSKA (reference sequence). The CDR3 is 12 amino acids. The CDR3 reads CSAIQYNQPQHF. The DNA of the CDR3 is TGCAGTGCCATACAGTACAATCAGCCCCAGCATTTT.

This clonotype was recorded a few times. The genes are TRBV6-6 and TRBJ2-3, with TRBD1 matching over 8 bases. The CDR3 covers 19 residues. V shed 4 bases, J shed 0 bases, and the junction held 15 bases outside the gene matches. Germline V lookup: CDR1 MNHNY, CDR2 SVGAGI (reference sequence). Here the CDR3 DNA reads TGTGCCAGCAGTTGGGGACAGGACGTACCGGGACAAAGCACAGATACGCAGTATTTT. As protein: CASSWGQDVPGQSTDTQYF.

This clonotype was seen repeatedly, ten times or more. The chain links TRBV6-5 to TRBJ2-3, with D tentatively TRBD1 (5 bases). V lost 4 bases and J lost 2, with 10 bases in between. Looked up from germline, CDR1 is MNHEY and CDR2 is SVGAGI. The length of the CDR3 is 14 residues. CDR3: CASSSSGSTDTQYF. DNA for the CDR3: TGTGCCAGCAGTTCGTCAGGGTCCACAGATACGCAGTATTTT.

Many counts were recorded for this clonotype. The rearrangement uses TRBV2 and TRBJ2-5; TRBD1 matches at 7 bases. The V gene's germline CDR1 is SNHLY and CDR2 FYNNEI. V shed 5 bases, J shed 3 bases, and the junction held 3 bases outside the gene matches. The CDR3 sequence is 13 residues long. CDR3 residues: CASSKDRKETQYF. The CDR3 DNA follows: TGTGCCAGCAGTAAGGACAGGAAAGAGACCCAGTACTTC.

This clonotype was counted only a few times. The chain employs TRBV12-3 or TRBV12-4 and TRBJ2-5; D not resolved. The V end was cut by 5 bases, the J end by 2 bases, with 12 bases between. This CDR3 has 14 residues. Here the CDR3 DNA reads TGTGCCAGCAGTCCCGGACCGAATCAAGAGACCCAGTACTTC. Translated: CASSPGPNQETQYF.

CDR3 residues: CASSSTQTQGSREQYF. The CDR3 DNA reads as TGTGCCAGCAGCTCAACACAAACACAGGGATCTCGGGAGCAGTACTTC. This sequence joins TRBV7-2 and TRBJ2-7; D may be TRBD1 (6 bases). The CDR3 covers 16 residues. The germline gives CDR1 SGHTA, CDR2 FQGNSA. V lost 4 bases and J lost 7, with 23 bases in between.

The chain couples TRBV20-1 to TRBJ1-5; the D gene is possibly TRBD1 (5 bases). Germline V gives CDR1 DFQATT, CDR2 SNEGSKA (reference sequence). Trimming took off 3 bases at V and 7 bases at J, with 13 bases between the two ends. This CDR3 spans 13 amino acids. CDR3 sequence: CSASRGRGQPQHF. The CDR3 DNA sequence: TGCAGTGCTAGTAGGGGCCGGGGGCAGCCCCAGCATTTT.

The CDR3 nucleotides are TGTGCCAGCAGTTATTGGTTTGCTAGCGGGAGTATATACGAGCAGTACTTC. This encodes CASSYWFASGSIYEQYF. The V call is TRBV28, the J call TRBJ2-7; 10 bases fit TRBD2. The CDR3 covers 17 residues. The germline gives CDR1 MDHEN, CDR2 SYDVKM. Germline trimming cut 4 bases from V and 4 bases from J; bases unmatched to any gene: 13.